Presented here are 27 T cell receptor beta chains from one specimen sequenced in a study of T cells after posttransplantation cyclophosphamide (dated by TCRdb to the mid-2010s). The library relied on the immunoSEQ multiplex PCR assay. The table comes from immuneACCESS by way of TCRdb, which keeps in-frame sequences with V and J called. Part of the clones is missing from these tables; in studies checked, under half for an unresolved V gene and the rest for unknown reasons. For this sample the table gives roughly 9,200 clones, of which 89% were detected only once. The ten most abundant clones make up over 1.5% of the sample. Sequenced sample: memory CD4+ T cells sorted from PBMCs. The origin of the receptors is a woman aged 55-70 years in good health, CMV-negative, and a related stem cell transplant donor.

V gene TRBV7-2 combines with J gene TRBJ2-3; perhaps TRBD2 as D (6 bases). Deletions cut 4 bases from V and 0 bases from J, with 17 bases between. Germline V CDR1 and CDR2: SGHTA, FQGNSA. CDR3 size: 17 residues. The CDR3 region has the DNA TGTGCCAGCAGCTCCCCAAAGATTGCGGGGAGCACAGATACGCAGTATTTT. Amino acid sequence: CASSSPKIAGSTDTQYF.

This clone was seen just once. The chain has TRBV5-1 and TRBJ2-7; D may be TRBD2 (6 bases). The V gene lost 4 bases and the J gene lost 3 bases, with 20 bases spanning the gap. Germline values: CDR1 SGHRS, CDR2 YFSETQ. The CDR3 is 16 residues long. CDR3 region: CASSRPTGAAGYEQYF. CDR3 nucleotides: TGCGCCAGCAGCCGCCCTACGGGAGCTGCGGGCTACGAGCAGTACTTC.

V usage is TRBV28 and J usage is TRBJ2-2; possible D gene TRBD1, 6 bases. With 4 bases removed from V and 2 bases from J, the gap between germline ends came to 17 bases. Per the germline V gene, CDR1 is MDHEN and CDR2 is SYDVKM. The CDR3 totals 17 residues. The CDR3 DNA is TGTGCCAGCAGTTGGCCACTGGACAGCTTCAACACCGGGGAGCTGTTTTTT. It encodes CASSWPLDSFNTGELFF.

As to this clone: The conserved phenylalanine or tryptophan is not found at the CDR3 terminus, so this likely reflects a read error. V usage is TRBV5-4 and J usage is TRBJ1-5; 7 bases are a match to TRBD1. This CDR3 has 15 amino acids. Germline lookup yields CDR1 SGHNT and CDR2 YYREEE (reference sequence). The CDR3 spells CASSLGTGHNRPQHL. CDR3 nucleotide sequence: TGTGCCAGCAGCTTGGGGACAGGTCACAATCGGCCCCAGCATCTT.

The count of this clone is one. This chain connects TRBV9 to TRBJ2-3; 8 bases are shared with TRBD2. The germline V gene has CDR1 SGDLS and CDR2 YYNGEE. This CDR3 is built from 15 residues. V lost 0 bases and J lost 6; bases outside the gene matches: 6. The CDR3 sequence is CASSVGGGIWDTQYF. In nucleotides, the CDR3 is TGTGCCAGCAGCGTAGGCGGGGGGATTTGGGATACGCAGTATTTT.

The rearrangement links TRBV14 to TRBJ2-2, with a weak D call TRBD2 (6 bases). Germline CDR1 reads SGHDN; CDR2 reads FVKESK. The CDR3 length is 14 residues. Trimming stripped 4 bases from V and 6 bases from J, with 12 bases between. The CDR3 loop is CASSPAGLAGELFF. The CDR3 nucleotides are TGTGCCAGCAGCCCGGCGGGGCTGGCCGGGGAGCTGTTTTTT.

This clone occurred a few times. Sequence at one end of the junction differs from germline and may be a read error. Other DNA sequences in the same sample also yield this CDR3. The chain employs TRBV11-3 and TRBJ1-3, with 9 bases matching TRBD1. The CDR3 extends over 15 amino acids. The germline V gene has CDR1 SGHNT and CDR2 YENEEA. CDR3 region: CASSPGQGPGNTIYF. CDR3 nucleotide sequence: TGTGCCAGCAGCCCGGGACAGGGCCCTGGGAACACCATATATTTT.

This chain links TRBV30 with TRBJ2-2; D is unresolved. The CDR3 runs to 13 residues. The V gene lost 2 bases and the J gene lost 5 bases, with 9 bases spanning the gap. Germline V CDR1 and CDR2: GTSNPN, SVGIG (reference sequence). CDR3 sequence (DNA): TGTGCCTGGAGTCCGCGAGGAACCGGGGAGCTGTTTTTT. As protein: CAWSPRGTGELFF.

The DNA of the CDR3 is TGTGCCAGCGAGGGACAGGGTATTGGGGCTAACTATGGCTACACCTTC. As protein: CASEGQGIGANYGYTF. The chain links TRBV6-6 to TRBJ1-2, with 9 bases matching TRBD1. With 8 bases clipped from V and 0 bases from J, the junction kept 10 bases outside the gene matches. CDR1 is MNHNY and CDR2 is SVGAGI in the germline V gene (reference sequence). This CDR3 region has 16 residues.

The chain uses TRBV6-1 and TRBJ2-5; TRBD2 aligns across 9 bases. Trimming cost V 6 bases and J 2 bases; bases outside gene matches: 7. The CDR3 is 15 amino acids. From germline, CDR1 is MNHNS and CDR2 SASEGT. The CDR3 DNA sequence: TGTGCCAGCAGACGGCGCGGGGGGGTTCAAGAGACCCAGTACTTC. This encodes CASRRRGGVQETQYF.

A word on this clone: Distinct nucleotide sequences in the sample also encode this CDR3. This rearrangement joins TRBV28 to TRBJ1-6; D is unresolved. V was cut by 8 bases and J by 6 bases, with 17 bases left in between. CDR3 length: 15 amino acids. Germline loops: CDR1 MDHEN, CDR2 SYDVKM. The CDR3 region has the DNA TGTGCCAGCGCGAAAGCAGGAGGGTTTAATTCACCCCTCCACTTT. Its translation is CASAKAGGFNSPLHF.

This chain joins TRBV6-5 and TRBJ1-5; possible D gene TRBD1, 6 bases. Germline lookup yields CDR1 MNHEY and CDR2 SVGAGI. This CDR3 has 14 residues. V gave up 5 bases and J gave up 3 bases, with 11 bases separating them. In DNA form, the CDR3 reads TGTGCCAGCAGTGGTCAGGGGACCAATCAGCCCCAGCATTTT. Protein product: CASSGQGTNQPQHF.

This chain links TRBV7-2 with TRBJ1-5; the match to TRBD1 covers 9 bases. Germline loops: CDR1 SGHTA, CDR2 FQGNSA. Trimming cost V 5 bases and J 7 bases; bases outside gene matches: 9. The CDR3 covers 15 residues. This chain's CDR3 is CASSRQDRGDQPQHF. The CDR3 nucleotides read TGTGCCAGCAGCCGCCAGGACAGGGGAGACCAGCCCCAGCATTTT.

J is TRBJ2-1 and V is TRBV28; the match to TRBD1 covers 7 bases. V lost 5 bases, J lost 10 bases, and 14 bases stayed unmatched. CDR3 size: 15 residues. Germline CDR1 reads MDHEN; CDR2 reads SYDVKM. CDR3 sequence: CASSLTGPGGGEQFF. The CDR3, as DNA: TGTGCCAGCAGTCTGACAGGGCCAGGGGGTGGCGAGCAGTTCTTC.

The chain employs TRBV9 and TRBJ1-1; D might be TRBD1 (6 bases). CDR1 SGDLS and CDR2 YYNGEE come from the germline V gene. CDR3 length equals 15 residues. Trimming took off 3 bases at V and 4 bases at J, with 16 bases between the two ends. The CDR3 spells CASSAQGGDATEAFF. The CDR3 DNA is TGTGCCAGCAGCGCCCAAGGGGGGGATGCCACTGAAGCTTTCTTT.

The chain couples TRBV7-2 to TRBJ1-2; 7 bases align to TRBD1. The CDR3 has 14 amino acids. Unmatched junction bases numbered 7, after V lost 5 bases and J lost 4 bases. Germline assignment: CDR1 SGHTA and CDR2 FQGNSA. CDR3 DNA sequence: TGTGCCAGCAGCCAAAAAGGGGGCGCCTATGGCTACACCTTC. The encoded protein is CASSQKGGAYGYTF. The full variable domain, in which reference TRBV7-2 and TRBJ1-2 provide the parts outside the CDR3, is GAGVSQSPSNKVTEKGKDVELRCDPISGHTALYWYRQSLGQGLEFLIYFQGNSAPDKSGLPSDRFSAERTGGSVSTLTIQRTQQEDSAVYLCASSQKGGAYGYTFGSGTRLTVV.

V is TRBV9 and J is TRBJ2-3; 7 bases line up with TRBD2. Trimming took 2 bases from V and 5 from J; bases not matched to a gene: 11. The CDR3 runs 16 residues. Germline V lookup: CDR1 SGDLS, CDR2 YYNGEE. The CDR3 DNA sequence: TGTGCCAGCAGCGTGTTGGAGGGAGGGCCCGTAGATACGCAGTATTTT. As protein: CASSVLEGGPVDTQYF.

The CDR3 loop reads CASSQGTGFEQYV. The DNA for the CDR3 is TGTGCCAGCAGCCAAGGGACAGGGTTCGAGCAGTACGTC. The genes are TRBV6-6 and TRBJ2-7; 9 bases agree with TRBD1. Germline CDR1 reads MNHNY; CDR2 reads SVGAGI (reference sequence). V lost 6 bases, J lost 6 bases, and 6 bases stayed unmatched. The CDR3 is 13 residues long.

Concerning this clone itself: One end of the junction is discordant with germline, which a read error may explain. Other nucleotide sequences from this sample produce the same CDR3. The chain combines TRBV4-3 with TRBJ1-6; D is uncertain. There are 17 residues in the CDR3. Germline V CDR1 and CDR2: LGHNA, YSLEER. The CDR3 sequence is CASSQEVRGLNNSPLHF. CDR3 coding DNA: TGCGCCAGCAGCCAAGAAGTGCGGGGTTTAAATAATTCCCCCCTCCACTTT.

This sequence joins TRBV11-1 and TRBJ2-7; unclear D gene. In germline, CDR1 is SGHAT, CDR2 FQDESV (reference sequence). Trimming removed 2 bases from V and 3 bases from J, with 14 bases in between. The CDR3 has 15 residues. In nucleotides, the CDR3 is TGTGCCAGCAGCTTATCTGACACGCTACTCTACGAGCAGTACTTC. Amino acids: CASSLSDTLLYEQYF.

This clone was recorded only once. The V gene is TRBV15, the J gene TRBJ2-5; the D gene is possibly TRBD2 (6 bases). The germline V and J ends were trimmed by 5 bases and 5 bases, with 18 bases remaining between them. Per germline, CDR1 LNHNV and CDR2 YYDKDF (reference sequence). This CDR3 has 15 residues. The chain's CDR3 is CATSSKAGGRETQYF. As DNA, the CDR3 is TGTGCCACCAGCTCGAAAGCGGGTGGACGGGAGACCCAGTACTTC.

This clone was seen a single time. The rearrangement joins TRBV11-2 to TRBJ2-2; tentative D call: TRBD1 (6 bases). With 5 bases removed from V and 6 bases from J, the gap between germline ends came to 13 bases. CDR1 is SGHAT and CDR2 is FQNNGV in the germline V gene. The CDR3 covers 14 residues. The CDR3 DNA reads as TGTGCCAGCAGCACCCAGGGGATGGCCGGGGAGCTGTTTTTT. Translated: CASSTQGMAGELFF.

The V gene is TRBV7-8, the J gene TRBJ1-5; 7 nucleotides align to TRBD1. Trimming removed 5 bases from V and 0 bases from J; junction bases left unmatched: 10. This CDR3 region has 17 residues. Germline V lookup: CDR1 SGHVS, CDR2 FQNEAQ. This CDR3 is CASSPRSQGGSNQPQHF. In DNA form, the CDR3 reads TGTGCCAGCAGCCCTCGCTCCCAGGGGGGTAGCAATCAGCCCCAGCATTTT.

The chain has TRBV18 and TRBJ2-5; D is perhaps TRBD2 (6 bases). The germline CDR1 and CDR2 sequences are KGHSH and LQKENI. CDR3 length: 14 amino acids. V was clipped by 2 bases and J by 4 bases, with 11 bases between them. As DNA, the CDR3 is TGTGCCAGCTCACCAATACCTAGCGCAGAGACCCAGTACTTC. Its translation is CASSPIPSAETQYF. The full variable domain, with the rest looked up from reference TRBV18 and TRBJ2-5, is NAGVMQNPRHLVRRRGQEARLRCSPMKGHSHVYWYRQLPEEGLKFMVYLQKENIIDESGMPKERFSAEFPKEGPSILRIQQVVRGDSAAYFCASSPIPSAETQYFGPGTRLLVL.

The table lists this clone with a count of one. V is TRBV6-1 and J is TRBJ2-7, with a possible D match to TRBD2 (7 bases). Germline loops: CDR1 MNHNS, CDR2 SASEGT. Trimming stripped 7 bases from V and 3 bases from J, with 16 bases between. CDR3 length equals 14 residues. CDR3 sequence (DNA): TGTGCCAGCATCCTAGGGGGGGGCCGCTACGAGCAGTACGTC. Encoded protein: CASILGGGRYEQYV.

This rearrangement joins TRBV6-5 to TRBJ1-6; D may be TRBD1 (5 bases). The CDR3 is made up of 13 amino acids. Trimming cost V 2 bases and J 14 bases, with 13 bases left between them. Germline-derived CDR1 and CDR2 are MNHEY and SVGAGI. For the CDR3, the DNA is TGTGCCAGCAGTTACCCTGGGGCGTCTGCCCTCCACTTT. This codes for CASSYPGASALHF.

This clone showed up just once. The V and J genes are TRBV19 and TRBJ1-5; tentatively, D is TRBD1 (6 bases). CDR3 length: 13 residues. Trimming took off 5 bases at V and 5 bases at J, with 10 bases between the two ends. From germline, CDR1 is LNHDA and CDR2 SQIVND (reference sequence). DNA for the CDR3: TGTGCCAGTAGTCGGACAGTCTATCAGCCCCAGCATTTT. It encodes CASSRTVYQPQHF.